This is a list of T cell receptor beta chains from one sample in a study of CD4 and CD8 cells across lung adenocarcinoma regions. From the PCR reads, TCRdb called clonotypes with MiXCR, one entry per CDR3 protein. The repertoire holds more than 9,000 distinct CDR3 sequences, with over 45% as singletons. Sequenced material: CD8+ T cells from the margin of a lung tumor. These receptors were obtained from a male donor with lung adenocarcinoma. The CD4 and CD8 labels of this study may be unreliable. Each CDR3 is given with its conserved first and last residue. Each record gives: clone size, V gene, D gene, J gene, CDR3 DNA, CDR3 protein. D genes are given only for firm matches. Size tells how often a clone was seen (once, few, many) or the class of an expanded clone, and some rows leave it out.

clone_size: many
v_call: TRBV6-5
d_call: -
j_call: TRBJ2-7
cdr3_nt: TGTGCCAGCAGTTATAATAGGGAGCTCTACGAGCAGTACTTC
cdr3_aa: CASSYNRELYEQYF

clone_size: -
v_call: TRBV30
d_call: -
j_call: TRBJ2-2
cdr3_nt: TGTGCCTGGAGTGTACGGACAGACCCTCCCGGGGAGCTGTTTTTT
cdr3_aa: CAWSVRTDPPGELFF

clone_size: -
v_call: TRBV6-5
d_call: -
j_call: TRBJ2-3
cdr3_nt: TGTGCCAGCAGTTACTCAATGGCCTATACGCAGTATTTT
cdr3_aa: CASSYSMAYTQYF

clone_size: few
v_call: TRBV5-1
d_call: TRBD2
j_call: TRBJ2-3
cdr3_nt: TGCGCCAGCAGCCCCCTAGGACTAGCGGGGACTGCTAGCACAGATACGCAGTATTTT
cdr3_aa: CASSPLGLAGTASTDTQYF

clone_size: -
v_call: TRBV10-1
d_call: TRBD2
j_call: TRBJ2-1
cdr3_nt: TGCGCCAGCAGCGGGACTAGCGGGAGAAATTTAGATGAGCAGTTCTTC
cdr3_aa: CASSGTSGRNLDEQFF

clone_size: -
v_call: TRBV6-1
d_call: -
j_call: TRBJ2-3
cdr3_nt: TGTGCCAGCAAGGGGGGCCCGAACAAAGATACGCAGTACTTT
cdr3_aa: CASKGGPNKDTQYF

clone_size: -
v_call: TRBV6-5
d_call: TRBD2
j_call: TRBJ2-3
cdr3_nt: TGTGCCAGCAGTTCGACTAGCGGGAGGGGATTTGGCGAGGAGCAGTATTTT
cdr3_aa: CASSSTSGRGFGEEQYF

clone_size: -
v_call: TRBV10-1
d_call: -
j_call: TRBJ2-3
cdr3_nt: TGCGCCAGCGTGCTGGGGGTGAAAGCCAAAAACATTCAGTATTTC
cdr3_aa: CASVLGVKAKNIQYF

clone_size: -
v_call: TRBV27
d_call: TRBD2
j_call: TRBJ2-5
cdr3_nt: TGTGCCAGCAGTCTCCAGAGACTAGCGGGCCGGGGGGAAGAGACCCAGTACTTT
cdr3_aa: CASSLQRLAGRGEETQYF

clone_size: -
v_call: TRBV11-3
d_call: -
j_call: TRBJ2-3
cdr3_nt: TGTGCCAGCAGCGTGGACGGTAATACAGAGACGCAGTATTTT
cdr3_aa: CASSVDGNTETQYF

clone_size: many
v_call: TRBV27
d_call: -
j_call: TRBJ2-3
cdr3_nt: TGTGCCAGCAGTTTAACCCGCACAGATACGCAGTATTTT
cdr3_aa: CASSLTRTDTQYF

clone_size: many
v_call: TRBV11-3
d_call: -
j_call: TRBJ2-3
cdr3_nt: TGTGCCAGCAGCTCCCAGACGGCAGATACGCAGTATTTT
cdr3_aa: CASSSQTADTQYF

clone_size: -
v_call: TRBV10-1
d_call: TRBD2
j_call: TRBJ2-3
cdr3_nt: TGCGCCAGCGCGGGGGATGCGGCAGAGGCAGATACCCAGTATTTT
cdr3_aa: CASAGDAAEADTQYF

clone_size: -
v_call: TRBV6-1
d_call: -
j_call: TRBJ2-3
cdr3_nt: TGTGCCAGCAAGATCTCTAGCAAAGATACCCAGTACTTT
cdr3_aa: CASKISSKDTQYF

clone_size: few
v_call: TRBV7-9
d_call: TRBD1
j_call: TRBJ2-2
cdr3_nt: TGTGCCAGCAGCCGCCAACAGGGGTCCGGGGAGCTGTTTTTT
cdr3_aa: CASSRQQGSGELFF

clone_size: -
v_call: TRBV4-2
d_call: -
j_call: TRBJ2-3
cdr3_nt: TGTGCCAGCAGCCAATCCTACATGACGGGCACAGATACGCAGTATTTT
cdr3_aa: CASSQSYMTGTDTQYF

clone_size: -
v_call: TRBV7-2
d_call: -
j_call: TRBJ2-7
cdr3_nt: TGTGCCAGCAGCGTTGACAGCTTATCAATCTACGAGCAGTACTTC
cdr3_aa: CASSVDSLSIYEQYF

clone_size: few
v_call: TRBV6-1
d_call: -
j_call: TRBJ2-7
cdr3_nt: TGTGCCAGCAGCGGGAGTACCTACGAGCAGTACTTC
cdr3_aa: CASSGSTYEQYF

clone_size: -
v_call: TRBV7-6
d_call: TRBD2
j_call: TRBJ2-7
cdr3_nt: TGTGCCAGCAGCTTAGCGGTGGCGGGGGGTAGCGGGGAGACGCAGTACTTC
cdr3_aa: CASSLAVAGGSGETQYF

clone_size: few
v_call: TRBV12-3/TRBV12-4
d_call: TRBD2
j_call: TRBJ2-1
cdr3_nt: TGTGCCAGCAGTATCCAGATAGCGGGGGGCCCTAATGAGCAGTTCTTC
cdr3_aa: CASSIQIAGGPNEQFF

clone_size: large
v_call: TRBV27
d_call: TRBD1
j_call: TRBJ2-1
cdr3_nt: TGTGCCAGCACCACATACCGGGACAGTCGTAATGAGCAGTTCTTC
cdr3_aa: CASTTYRDSRNEQFF

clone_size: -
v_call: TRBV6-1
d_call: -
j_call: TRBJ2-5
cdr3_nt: TGTGCCAGCAGTGAAGCGGGGGCCGGAAGTAGCCGCGATACCCAGTACTTC
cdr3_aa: CASSEAGAGSSRDTQYF

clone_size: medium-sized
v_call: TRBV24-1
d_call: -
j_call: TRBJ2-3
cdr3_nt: TGTGCCACCAGTGATTTGCAGGAGCCCGGGGATACGCAGTATTTT
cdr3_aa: CATSDLQEPGDTQYF

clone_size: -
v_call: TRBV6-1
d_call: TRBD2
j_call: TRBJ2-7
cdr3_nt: TGTGCCAGCAGGTGCGGCGGGGGGCGTAACACAGATACGCAGTACTTC
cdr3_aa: CASRCGGGRNTDTQYF

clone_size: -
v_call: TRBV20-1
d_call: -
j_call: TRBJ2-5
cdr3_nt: TGCAGTGCTAGTGGGACTGGGGGGCAGGGGACCCAGTACTTC
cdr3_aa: CSASGTGGQGTQYF

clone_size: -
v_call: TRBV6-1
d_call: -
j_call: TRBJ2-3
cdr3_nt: TGTGCCAGCAGTGAAGCGCGAGGATACCTCACAGACACGCAGTATTTT
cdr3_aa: CASSEARGYLTDTQYF

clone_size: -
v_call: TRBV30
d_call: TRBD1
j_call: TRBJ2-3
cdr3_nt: TGTGCCTGTCAGGGGGCGGATCTGAGAGATACGCAGTATTTT
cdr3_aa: CACQGADLRDTQYF

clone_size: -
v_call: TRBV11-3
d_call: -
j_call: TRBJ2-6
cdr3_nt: TGTGCCAGCCGACGTTGGGGAGCCGGGGCCAACGTCCTGACTTTC
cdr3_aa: CASRRWGAGANVLTF

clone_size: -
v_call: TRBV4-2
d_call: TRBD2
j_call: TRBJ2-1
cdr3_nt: TGTGCCAGCAGCCCCAAAGCCCTAGCGGGAAGCCTCAATGAGCAGTTCTTC
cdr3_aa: CASSPKALAGSLNEQFF

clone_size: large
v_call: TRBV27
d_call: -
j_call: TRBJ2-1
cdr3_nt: TGTGCCAGCAGTTTATCGAGGGACACATACAATGAGCAGTTCTTC
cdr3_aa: CASSLSRDTYNEQFF

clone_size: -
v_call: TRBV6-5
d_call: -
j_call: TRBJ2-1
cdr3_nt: TGTGCCAGCAGTTACTCGCAGGGAGACAATGAGCAGTTCTTC
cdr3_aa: CASSYSQGDNEQFF

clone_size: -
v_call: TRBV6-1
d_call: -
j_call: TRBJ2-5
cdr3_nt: TGTGCCAGCAGTCCAGGGGTAGCGGAGAAGCAGTACTTC
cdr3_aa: CASSPGVAEKQYF

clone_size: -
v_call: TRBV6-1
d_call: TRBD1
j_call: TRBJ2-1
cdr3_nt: TGTGCCAGCAAAAAGGACAGGGGGCTTCTTAATGAGCAGTTCTTC
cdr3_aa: CASKKDRGLLNEQFF

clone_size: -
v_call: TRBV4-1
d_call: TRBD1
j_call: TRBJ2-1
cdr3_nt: TGCGCCAGCAGCCAAGATCCGGGACAGGAGCAGTTCTTC
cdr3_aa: CASSQDPGQEQFF

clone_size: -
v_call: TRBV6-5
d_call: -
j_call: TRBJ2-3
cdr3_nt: TGTGCCAGCAGTTACTCGGGTAGCACAGGGCCAGATAAGCAGTATTTT
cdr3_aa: CASSYSGSTGPDKQYF

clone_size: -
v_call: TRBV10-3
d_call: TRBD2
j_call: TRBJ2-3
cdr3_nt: TGTGCCACCAAACTAGCGGGGGACACAGATACGCAGTATTTT
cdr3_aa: CATKLAGDTDTQYF